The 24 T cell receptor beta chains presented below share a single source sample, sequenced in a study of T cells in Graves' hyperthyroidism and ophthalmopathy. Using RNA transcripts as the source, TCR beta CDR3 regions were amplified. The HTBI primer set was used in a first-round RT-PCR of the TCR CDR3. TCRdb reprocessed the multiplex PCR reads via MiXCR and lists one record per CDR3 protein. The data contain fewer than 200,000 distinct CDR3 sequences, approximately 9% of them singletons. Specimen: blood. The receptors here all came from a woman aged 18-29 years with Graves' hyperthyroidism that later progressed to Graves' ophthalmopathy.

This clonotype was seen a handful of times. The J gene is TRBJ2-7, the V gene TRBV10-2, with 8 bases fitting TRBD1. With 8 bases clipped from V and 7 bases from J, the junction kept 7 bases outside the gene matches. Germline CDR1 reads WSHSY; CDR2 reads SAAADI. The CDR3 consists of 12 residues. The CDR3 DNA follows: TGCGCCAGCCCCCGGACAGGGTGGGAGCAGTACTTC. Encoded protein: CASPRTGWEQYF.

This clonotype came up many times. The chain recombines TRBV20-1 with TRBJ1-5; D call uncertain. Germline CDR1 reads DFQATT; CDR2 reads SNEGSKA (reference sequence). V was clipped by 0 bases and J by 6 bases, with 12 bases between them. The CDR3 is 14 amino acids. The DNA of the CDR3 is TGCAGTGCTAGAGATCCGGGTTCGGGTCAGCCCCAGCATTTT. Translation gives CSARDPGSGQPQHF.

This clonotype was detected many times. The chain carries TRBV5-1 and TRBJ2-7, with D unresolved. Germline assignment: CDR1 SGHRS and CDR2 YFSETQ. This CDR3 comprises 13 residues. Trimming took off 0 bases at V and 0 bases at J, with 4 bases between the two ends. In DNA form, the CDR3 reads TGCGCCAGCAGCTTGGACGGCTCCTACGAGCAGTACTTC. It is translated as CASSLDGSYEQYF.

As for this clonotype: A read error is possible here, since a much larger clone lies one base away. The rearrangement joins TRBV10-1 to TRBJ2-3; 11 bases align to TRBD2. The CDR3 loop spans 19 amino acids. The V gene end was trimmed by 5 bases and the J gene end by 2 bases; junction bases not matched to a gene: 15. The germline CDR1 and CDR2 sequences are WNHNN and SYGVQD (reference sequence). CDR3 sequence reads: CASSSNPGGTSGDTDTQYF. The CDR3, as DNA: TGCGCCAGCAGTTCCAACCCCGGGGGGACTAGCGGTGACACAGATACGCAGTATTTT.

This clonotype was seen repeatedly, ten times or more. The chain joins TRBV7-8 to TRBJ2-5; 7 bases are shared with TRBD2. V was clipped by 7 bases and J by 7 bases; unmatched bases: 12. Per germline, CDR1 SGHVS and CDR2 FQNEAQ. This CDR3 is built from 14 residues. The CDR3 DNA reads TGTGCCAGCAAGGGGACTAATGCGCCGGGGACCCAGTACTTC. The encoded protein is CASKGTNAPGTQYF.

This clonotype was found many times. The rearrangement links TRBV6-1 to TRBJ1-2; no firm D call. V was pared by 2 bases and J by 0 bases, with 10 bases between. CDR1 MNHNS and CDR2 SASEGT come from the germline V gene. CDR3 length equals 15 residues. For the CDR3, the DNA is TGTGCCAGCAGTGAAATAGCATCAGCTAACTATGGCTACACCTTC. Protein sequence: CASSEIASANYGYTF.

The CDR3 DNA reads as TGTGCCAGCAGTGCGTCACAGGCGGGCCATGAGCAGTTCTTC. Its protein product is CASSASQAGHEQFF. The chain links TRBV6-4 to TRBJ2-1, with D possibly being TRBD1 or TRBD2 (5 bases each). CDR1 and CDR2 (germline): MRHNA, SNTAGT. V gave up 4 bases and J gave up 8 bases, with 15 bases separating them. This CDR3 is built from 14 residues.

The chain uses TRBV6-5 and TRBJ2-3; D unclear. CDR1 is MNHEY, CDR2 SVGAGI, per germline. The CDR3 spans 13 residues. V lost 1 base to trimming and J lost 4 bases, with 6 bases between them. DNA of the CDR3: TGTGCCAGCAGTTACTACAGCCCAGATACGCAGTATTTT. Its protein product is CASSYYSPDTQYF.

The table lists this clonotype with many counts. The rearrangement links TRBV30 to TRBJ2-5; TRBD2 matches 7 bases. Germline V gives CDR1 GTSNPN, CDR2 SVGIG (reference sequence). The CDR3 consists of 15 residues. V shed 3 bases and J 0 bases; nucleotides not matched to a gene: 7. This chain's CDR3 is CAWSALRGNQETQYF. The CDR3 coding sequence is TGTGCCTGGAGCGCGCTGCGGGGGAACCAAGAGACCCAGTACTTC.

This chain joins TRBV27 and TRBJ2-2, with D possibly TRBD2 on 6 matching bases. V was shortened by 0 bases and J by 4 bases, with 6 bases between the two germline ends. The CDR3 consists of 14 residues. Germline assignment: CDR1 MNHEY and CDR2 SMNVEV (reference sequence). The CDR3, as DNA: TGTGCCAGCAGTTTATCTAGCGGCACCGGGGAGCTGTTTTTT. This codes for CASSLSSGTGELFF.

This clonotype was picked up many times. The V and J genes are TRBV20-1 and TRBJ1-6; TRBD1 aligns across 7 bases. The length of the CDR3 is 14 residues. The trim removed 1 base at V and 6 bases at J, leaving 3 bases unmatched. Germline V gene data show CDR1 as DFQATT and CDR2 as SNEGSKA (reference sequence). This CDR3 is CSARAAGGNSPLHF. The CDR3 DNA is TGCAGTGCTAGAGCGGCAGGGGGTAATTCACCCCTCCACTTT.

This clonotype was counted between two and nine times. The CDR3 region has the DNA TGTGCCAGTAGTACTAGTGATACGCAGTATTTT. It specifies CASSTSDTQYF. This chain joins TRBV19 and TRBJ2-3; D unresolved. V was clipped by 4 bases and J by 6 bases, with 5 bases between them. The CDR3 has 11 residues. Germline lookup yields CDR1 LNHDA and CDR2 SQIVND (reference sequence).

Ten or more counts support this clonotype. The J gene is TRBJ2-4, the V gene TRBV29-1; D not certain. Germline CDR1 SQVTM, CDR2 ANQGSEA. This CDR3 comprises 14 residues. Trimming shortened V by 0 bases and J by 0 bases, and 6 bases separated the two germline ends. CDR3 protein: CSVEEGSAKNIQYF. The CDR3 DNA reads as TGCAGCGTTGAAGAGGGATCAGCCAAAAACATTCAGTACTTC.

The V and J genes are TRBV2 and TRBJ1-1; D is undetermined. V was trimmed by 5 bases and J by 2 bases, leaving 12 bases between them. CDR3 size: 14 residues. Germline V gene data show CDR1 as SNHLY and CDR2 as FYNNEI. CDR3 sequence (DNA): TGTGCCAGCAGTCAACTGACCGTCAACACTGAAGCTTTCTTT. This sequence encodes CASSQLTVNTEAFF.

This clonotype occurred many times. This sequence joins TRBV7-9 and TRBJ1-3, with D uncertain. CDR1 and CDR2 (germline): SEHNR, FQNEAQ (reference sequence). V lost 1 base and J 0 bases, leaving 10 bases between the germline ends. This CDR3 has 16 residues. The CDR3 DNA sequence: TGTGCCAGCAGCTTAGTAACGGCAGCCTCTGGAAACACCATATATTTT. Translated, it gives CASSLVTAASGNTIYF.

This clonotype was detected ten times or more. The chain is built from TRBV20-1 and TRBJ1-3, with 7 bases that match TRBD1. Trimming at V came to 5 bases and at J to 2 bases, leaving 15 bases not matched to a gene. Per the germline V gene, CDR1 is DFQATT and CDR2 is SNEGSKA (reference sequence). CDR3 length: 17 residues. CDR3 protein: CSAGRTTGTVAGNTIYF. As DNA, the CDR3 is TGCAGTGCTGGAAGAACTACCGGGACAGTCGCTGGAAACACCATATATTTT.

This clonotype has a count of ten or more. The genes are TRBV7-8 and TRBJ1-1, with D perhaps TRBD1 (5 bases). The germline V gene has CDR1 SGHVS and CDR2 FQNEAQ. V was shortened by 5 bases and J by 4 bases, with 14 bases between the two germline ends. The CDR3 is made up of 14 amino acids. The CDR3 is CASSQKRGITEAFF. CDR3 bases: TGTGCCAGCAGCCAAAAAAGGGGAATCACTGAAGCTTTCTTT. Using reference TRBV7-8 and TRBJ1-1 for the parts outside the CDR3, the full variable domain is GAGVSQSPRYKVAKRGQDVALRCDPISGHVSLFWYQQALGQGPEFLTYFQNEAQLDKSGLPSDRFFAERPEGSVSTLKIQRTQQEDSAVYLCASSQKRGITEAFFGQGTRLTVV.

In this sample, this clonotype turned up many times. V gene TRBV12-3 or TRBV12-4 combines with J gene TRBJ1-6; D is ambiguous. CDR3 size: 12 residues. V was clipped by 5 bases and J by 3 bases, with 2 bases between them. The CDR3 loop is CASSHYNSPLHF. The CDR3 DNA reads TGTGCCAGCAGTCACTATAATTCACCCCTCCACTTT.

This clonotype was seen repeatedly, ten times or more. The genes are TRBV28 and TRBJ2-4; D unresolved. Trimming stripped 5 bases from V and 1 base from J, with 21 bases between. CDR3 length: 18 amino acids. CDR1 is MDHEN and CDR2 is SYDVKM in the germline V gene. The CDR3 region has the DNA TGTGCCAGCAGTCCCCCCCCGTTCGATGTTTGGGCCAAAAACATTCAGTACTTC. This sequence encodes CASSPPPFDVWAKNIQYF.

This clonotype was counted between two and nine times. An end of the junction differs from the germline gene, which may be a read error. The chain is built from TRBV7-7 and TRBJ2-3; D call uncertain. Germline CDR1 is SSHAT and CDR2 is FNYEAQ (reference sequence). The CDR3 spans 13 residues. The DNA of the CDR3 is TGTGCTAGCAGCTTAGAACGCCGAGATACGCAGTATTTT. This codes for CASSLERRDTQYF. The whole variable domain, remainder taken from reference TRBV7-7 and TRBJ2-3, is GAGVSQSPRYKVTKRGQDVTLRCDPISSHATLYWYQQALGQGPEFLTYFNYEAQPDKSGLPSDRFSAERPEGSISTLTIQRTEQRDSAMYRCASSLERRDTQYFGPGTRLTVL.

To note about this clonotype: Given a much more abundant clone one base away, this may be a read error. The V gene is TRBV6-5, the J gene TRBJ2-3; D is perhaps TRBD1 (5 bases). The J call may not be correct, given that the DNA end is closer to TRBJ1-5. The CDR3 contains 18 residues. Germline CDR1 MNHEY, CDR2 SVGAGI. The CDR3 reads CASSPSTSGAPSTDTQHF. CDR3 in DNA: TGTGCCAGCAGTCCCTCGACTAGCGGGGCGCCTAGCACAGATACGCAGCATTTT.

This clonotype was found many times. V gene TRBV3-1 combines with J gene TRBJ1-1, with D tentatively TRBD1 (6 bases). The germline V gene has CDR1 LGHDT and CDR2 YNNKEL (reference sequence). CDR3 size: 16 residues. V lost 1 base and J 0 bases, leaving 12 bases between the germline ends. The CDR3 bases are TGTGCCAGCAGCCAAGGTGCAGGGGCCATGAACACTGAAGCTTTCTTT. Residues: CASSQGAGAMNTEAFF.

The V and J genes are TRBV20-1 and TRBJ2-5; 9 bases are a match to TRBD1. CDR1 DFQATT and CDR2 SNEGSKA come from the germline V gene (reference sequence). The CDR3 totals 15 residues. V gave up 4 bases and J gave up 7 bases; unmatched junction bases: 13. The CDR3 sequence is CSANSGTGSRGTQYF. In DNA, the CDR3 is TGCAGTGCTAACTCCGGGACAGGGAGTCGCGGGACCCAGTACTTC.

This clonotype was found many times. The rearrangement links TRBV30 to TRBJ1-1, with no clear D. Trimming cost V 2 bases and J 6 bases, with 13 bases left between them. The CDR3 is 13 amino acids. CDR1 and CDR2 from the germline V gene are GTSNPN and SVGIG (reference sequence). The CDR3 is CAWSREGLAEAFF. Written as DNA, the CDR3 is TGTGCCTGGAGTCGGGAGGGCCTCGCTGAAGCTTTCTTT.